This T cell receptor (beta chain) was recorded in a study of T cell responses to AZD1222 COVID-19 vaccine. The CDR3 loop spans 18 amino acids. With 8 bases clipped from V and 0 bases from J, the junction kept 8 bases outside the gene matches. CDR1 and CDR2 (germline): WNHNN, SYGVQD (reference sequence). The table came from immunoSEQ multiplex PCR; TCRdb's copy has only in-frame clones and leaves some out. The data contain over 120,000 clones, about 93% of them singletons. The genes are TRBV10-1 and TRBJ2-3; 16 bases fit TRBD2. This receptor was obtained from an adult in good health. The starting material was peripheral blood, obtained on day 0 of AZD1222 vaccination. CDR3 DNA: TGCGCCAGCCCCTCCGGGACTAGCGGGAGGGCTAGCACAGATACGCAGTATTTT. Translating gives CASPSGTSGRASTDTQYF.